This T cell receptor beta chain was found in a study of cytomegalovirus exposure and HLA in healthy donors. A multiplex PCR was run with 60 Vbeta primers and 13 Jbeta primers. Clones were read by immunoSEQ multiplex PCR, and TCRdb kept only the in-frame ones, dropping some. The sample contains 180,000 or so clones, roughly 82% of which appear only once. This CDR3 region has 19 residues. The genes are TRBV1 and TRBJ2-1; the tabulated D call, TRBD2, remains unverified against the DNA. TRBV1 is classified as a pseudogene. The TCR originated in a middle-aged man in good health and CMV-seronegative. Sequenced material: PBMCs. CDR3: CTSSQELAGAPKDYNEQFF. In DNA, the CDR3 is TGCACCAGCAGCCAAGAACTAGCGGGAGCCCCGAAAGATTACAATGAGCAGTTCTTC.